This TCR beta chain was identified during a study of T cell responses to AZD1222 COVID-19 vaccine. Whole-study results and caveats: Within unmutated variant regions lay the reported targets of nearly half of spike-specific TCRs. With two AZD1222 doses given, Spike-specific TCR breadth and depth both rose.

TCRdb's copy holds only in-frame clones and misses some; the assay was immunoSEQ multiplex PCR. Among about 120,000 clones listed, 80% to 90% were seen once. Worth noting for this clone: The antigen remains unidentified.

Germline V gene sequence: CDR1 WNHNN, CDR2 SYGVQD (reference sequence). Trimming took 9 bases from V and 1 from J, leaving 12 bases between them. The CDR3 has 13 amino acids. This receptor was obtained from an adult in good health. This rearrangement joins TRBV10-1 to TRBJ1-1; perhaps TRBD1 as D (5 bases). The source was peripheral blood, collected on day 0 of AZD1222 vaccination. The chain's CDR3 is CASSGSSNTEAFF. CDR3 nucleotides: TGCGCCAGTTCAGGGTCATCGAACACTGAAGCTTTCTTT.